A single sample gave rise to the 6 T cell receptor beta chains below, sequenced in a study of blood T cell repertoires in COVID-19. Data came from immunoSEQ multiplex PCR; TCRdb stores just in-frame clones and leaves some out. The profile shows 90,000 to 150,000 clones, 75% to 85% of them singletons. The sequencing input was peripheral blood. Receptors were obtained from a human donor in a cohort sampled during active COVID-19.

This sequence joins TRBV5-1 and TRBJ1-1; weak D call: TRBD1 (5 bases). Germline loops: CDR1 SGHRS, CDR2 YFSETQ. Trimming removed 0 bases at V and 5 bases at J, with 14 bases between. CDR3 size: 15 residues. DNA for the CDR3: TGCGCCAGCAGCTTGGCGGGGGAAAAGAGAACTGAAGCTTTCTTT. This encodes CASSLAGEKRTEAFF.

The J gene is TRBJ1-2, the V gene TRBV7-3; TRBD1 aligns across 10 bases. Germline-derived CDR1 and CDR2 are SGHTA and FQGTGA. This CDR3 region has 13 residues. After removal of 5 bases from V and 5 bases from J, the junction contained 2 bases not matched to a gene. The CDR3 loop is CASSPGQGYGYTF. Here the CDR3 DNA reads TGTGCCAGCAGCCCGGGACAGGGGTATGGCTACACCTTC.

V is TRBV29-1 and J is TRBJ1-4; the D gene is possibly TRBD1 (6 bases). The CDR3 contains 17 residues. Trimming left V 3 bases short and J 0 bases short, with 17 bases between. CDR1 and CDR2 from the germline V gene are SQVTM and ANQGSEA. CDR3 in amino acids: CSVESQGKGATNEKLFF. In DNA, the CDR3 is TGCAGCGTTGAGTCCCAGGGGAAGGGCGCAACTAATGAAAAACTGTTTTTT.

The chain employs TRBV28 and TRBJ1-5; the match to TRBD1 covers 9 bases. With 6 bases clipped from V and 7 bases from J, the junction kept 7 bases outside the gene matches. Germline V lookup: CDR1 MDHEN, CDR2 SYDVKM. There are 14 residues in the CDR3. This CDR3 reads CASRPGQGGQPQHF. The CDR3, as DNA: TGTGCCAGCAGGCCGGGACAGGGTGGGCAGCCCCAGCATTTT. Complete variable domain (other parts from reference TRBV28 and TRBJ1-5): DVKVTQSSRYLVKRTGEKVFLECVQDMDHENMFWYRQDPGLGLRLIYFSYDVKMKEKGDIPEGYSVSREKKERFSLILESASTNQTSMYLCASRPGQGGQPQHFGDGTRLSIL.

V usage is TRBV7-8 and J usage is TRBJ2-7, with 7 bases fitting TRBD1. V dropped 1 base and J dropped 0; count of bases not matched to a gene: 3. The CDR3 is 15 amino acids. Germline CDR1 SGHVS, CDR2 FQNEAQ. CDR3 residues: CASSLGYRGSYEQYF. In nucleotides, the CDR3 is TGTGCCAGCAGCTTAGGGTACAGGGGCTCCTACGAGCAGTACTTC.

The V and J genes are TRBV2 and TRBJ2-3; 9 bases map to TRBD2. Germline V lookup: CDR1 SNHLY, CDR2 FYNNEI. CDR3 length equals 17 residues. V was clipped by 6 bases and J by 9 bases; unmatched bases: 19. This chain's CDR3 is CASSLWGGGAQLKTQYF. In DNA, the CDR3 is TGTGCCAGCAGCCTCTGGGGCGGGGGGGCCCAATTGAAAACGCAGTATTTT.